Detailed here is one TCR beta chain. Using immunoSEQ multiplex PCR, the repertoire was profiled, and TCRdb retains in-frame clones only, with some absent. The sample has just over 35,000 clones; roughly nine tenths are singletons. The source of the sample is a study of blood T cell repertoires in COVID-19. The germline gives CDR1 MNHEY, CDR2 SVGAGI. This CDR3 has 14 residues. V lost 7 bases, J lost 0 bases, and 13 bases lay in between. Sequencing was done on a sample of peripheral blood. The clonotype comes from a man aged 55 to 69 with acute or convalescent COVID-19. The V gene is TRBV6-5, the J gene TRBJ2-7; weak D call: TRBD1 (6 bases). CDR3 sequence: CASTSRGSSYEQYF. In nucleotides, the CDR3 is TGTGCCAGCACTTCAAGGGGGAGCTCCTACGAGCAGTACTTC.